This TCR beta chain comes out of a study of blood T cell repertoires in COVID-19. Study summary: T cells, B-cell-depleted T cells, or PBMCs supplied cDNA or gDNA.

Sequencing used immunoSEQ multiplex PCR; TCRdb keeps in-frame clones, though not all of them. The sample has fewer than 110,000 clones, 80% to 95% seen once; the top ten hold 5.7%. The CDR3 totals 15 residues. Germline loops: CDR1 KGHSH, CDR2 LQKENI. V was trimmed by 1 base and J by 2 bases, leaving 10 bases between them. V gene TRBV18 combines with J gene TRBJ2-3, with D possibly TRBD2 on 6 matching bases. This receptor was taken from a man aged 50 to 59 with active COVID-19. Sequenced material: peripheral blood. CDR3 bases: TGTGCCAGCTCACCACAGGAGGGGAACACAGATACGCAGTATTTT. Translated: CASSPQEGNTDTQYF.